This is a list of T cell receptor beta chains from one sample in a study of blood T cell repertoires in COVID-19. The repertoire was sequenced with immunoSEQ multiplex PCR; TCRdb's copy has only in-frame clones and lacks some. The sample shows approximately 250,000 clones, just over 85% of them seen only once. Sequenced sample: peripheral blood. The source is a man aged 25 to 40 who had recovered from COVID-19. Each CDR3 is given with its conserved first and last residue. D genes are given only for firm matches.

j_gene: TRBJ2-3; d_gene: TRBD1; v_gene: TRBV3-1/TRBV3-2; CDR3aa: CASSQDCREGAYTDTQYF; CDR3nt: TGTGCCAGCAGCCAGGATTGCAGAGAGGGGGCCTACACAGATACGCAGTATTTT
j_gene: TRBJ2-5; d_gene: -; v_gene: TRBV3-1/TRBV3-2; CDR3aa: CASSQASGETQYF; CDR3nt: TGTGCCAGCAGCCAAGCTTCCGGAGAGACCCAGTACTTC
j_gene: TRBJ1-2; d_gene: TRBD1; v_gene: TRBV4-1; CDR3aa: CASSQAGTGLYGYTF; CDR3nt: TGCGCCAGCAGCCAGGCTGGGACAGGACTTTATGGCTACACCTTC
j_gene: TRBJ2-2; d_gene: TRBD1; v_gene: TRBV5-4; CDR3aa: CASSPDRETGELFF; CDR3nt: TGTGCCAGCAGCCCCGACAGGGAAACCGGGGAGCTGTTTTTT
j_gene: TRBJ2-5; d_gene: TRBD2; v_gene: TRBV6-5; CDR3aa: CASSYSGSGEETQYF; CDR3nt: TGTGCCAGCAGTTACTCGGGCAGCGGGGAAGAGACCCAGTACTTC
j_gene: TRBJ1-2; d_gene: -; v_gene: TRBV12-3/TRBV12-4; CDR3aa: CASSPGSNYGYTF; CDR3nt: TGTGCCAGCAGTCCAGGTTCGAACTATGGCTACACCTTC
j_gene: TRBJ1-1; d_gene: TRBD1; v_gene: TRBV10-1; CDR3aa: CASSGGQGRSGEAFF; CDR3nt: TGCGCCAGCAGTGGGGGACAGGGAAGAAGTGGTGAAGCTTTCTTT
j_gene: TRBJ1-6; d_gene: -; v_gene: TRBV7-9; CDR3aa: CASSSNGDSPLHF; CDR3nt: TGTGCCAGCAGCTCGAACGGGGATTCACCCCTCCACTTT
j_gene: TRBJ2-5; d_gene: -; v_gene: TRBV9; CDR3aa: CASSFGYQETQYF; CDR3nt: TGTGCCAGCAGTTTCGGGTACCAAGAGACCCAGTACTTC
j_gene: TRBJ2-7; d_gene: -; v_gene: TRBV6-5; CDR3aa: CASSYSGSGWADEQYF; CDR3nt: TGTGCCAGCAGTTACTCCGGGAGCGGCTGGGCCGACGAGCAGTACTTC